The clone carrying this T cell receptor beta chain showed up many times. Antigen: not known. The record originates from a study of CD8 T cells in ankylosing spondylitis. Study-wide results and caveats: A motif in TCR beta, a set of roughly 8 highly homologous variants, appeared characteristic of ankylosing spondylitis blood.

Quantitative 5'-RACE was performed with molecular barcodes, and it yielded the TCR beta libraries. Via MiXCR, TCRdb re-called the 5' RACE reads, giving one row per CDR3 protein. Of about 320,000 distinct CDR3 sequences in the sample, roughly 12% were seen once. This TCR was recovered from a female donor with ankylosing spondylitis or in good health (not recorded which). Specimen: blood, either unsorted or a sorted T cell fraction (not recorded which).

This CDR3 is CASSLGQGSNQPQHF. In DNA form, the CDR3 reads TGTGCCAGCAGCTTAGGCCAGGGGAGCAATCAGCCCCAGCATTTT. The rearrangement links TRBV27 to TRBJ1-5; D might be TRBD1 (6 bases). This CDR3 spans 15 amino acids. CDR1 MNHEY and CDR2 SMNVEV come from the germline V gene (reference sequence). V lost 6 bases and J lost 1, with 13 bases in between.